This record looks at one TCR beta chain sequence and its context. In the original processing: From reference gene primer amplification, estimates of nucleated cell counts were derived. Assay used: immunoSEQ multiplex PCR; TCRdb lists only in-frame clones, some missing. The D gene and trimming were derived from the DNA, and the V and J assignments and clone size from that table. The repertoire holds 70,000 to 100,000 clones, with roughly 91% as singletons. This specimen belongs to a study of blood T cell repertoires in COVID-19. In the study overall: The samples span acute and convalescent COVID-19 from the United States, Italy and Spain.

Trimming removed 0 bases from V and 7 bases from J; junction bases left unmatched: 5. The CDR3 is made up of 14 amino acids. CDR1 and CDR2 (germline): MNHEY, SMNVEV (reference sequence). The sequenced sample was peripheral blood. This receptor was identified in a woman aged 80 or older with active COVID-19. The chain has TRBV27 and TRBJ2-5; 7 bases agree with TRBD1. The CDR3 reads CASSLSTGSGTQYF. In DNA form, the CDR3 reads TGTGCCAGCAGTTTATCGACAGGGTCGGGGACCCAGTACTTC.